Following are 21 T cell receptor beta chains from one sample sequenced in a study of early T cells in non-severe SARS-CoV-2 infection. MiXCR, applied by TCRdb to the 5' RACE reads, yields one record per CDR3 protein. The profile covers about 49,000 distinct CDR3 sequences, with roughly 6.5% appearing a single time and around 2.8% taken by the ten largest. The specimen comprised whole blood, sampled at baseline. All receptors come from an adult who was a healthcare worker with PCR-confirmed SARS-CoV-2 infection or an uninfected control (not recorded which).

This clonotype was detected many times. The chain joins TRBV7-2 to TRBJ2-3; TRBD2 is a possible D gene (6 bases). This CDR3 spans 13 amino acids. The V gene's germline CDR1 is SGHTA and CDR2 FQGNSA. Trimming removed 7 bases from V and 2 bases from J, with 10 bases in between. CDR3 DNA: TGTGCCAGCACGGCGGGAATCACAGATACGCAGTATTTT. Encoded protein: CASTAGITDTQYF.

There are many counts of this clonotype. The chain recombines TRBV11-2 with TRBJ2-7; D is unclear. V lost 1 base, J lost 3 bases, and 10 bases lay in between. This CDR3 comprises 14 residues. Germline V CDR1 and CDR2: SGHAT, FQNNGV. The CDR3 reads CASSLVGQNYEQYF. DNA for the CDR3: TGTGCCAGCAGCTTAGTAGGGCAGAACTACGAGCAGTACTTC.

The sample holds many counts of this clonotype. V gene TRBV27 combines with J gene TRBJ1-4; D is ambiguous. Germline-derived CDR1 and CDR2 are MNHEY and SMNVEV (reference sequence). The V end lost 5 bases, the J end lost 2 bases, and 9 bases lay between the germline ends. This CDR3 region has 14 residues. CDR3 loop: CASSPRTTNEKLFF. CDR3 nucleotides: TGTGCCAGCAGTCCTAGGACGACTAATGAAAAACTGTTTTTT. Variable domain in full (rest from reference TRBV27 and TRBJ1-4): EAQVTQNPRYLITVTGKKLTVTCSQNMNHEYMSWYRQDPGLGLRQIYYSMNVEVTDKGDVPEGYKVSRKEKRNFPLILESPSPNQTSLYFCASSPRTTNEKLFFGSGTQLSVL.

This clonotype was detected many times. The chain recombines TRBV13 with TRBJ2-7; 7 bases agree with TRBD2. The CDR3 contains 15 residues. Germline lookup yields CDR1 PRHDT and CDR2 FYEKMQ (reference sequence). The V segment lost 4 bases and the J segment 2 bases; nucleotides outside the gene matches: 8. DNA for the CDR3: TGTGCCAGCAGCTCGAGACTAGCCTTCCCCTACGAGCAGTACTTC. Translated, it gives CASSSRLAFPYEQYF. The full variable domain, completed using reference TRBV13 and TRBJ2-7, is AAGVIQSPRHLIKEKRETATLKCYPIPRHDTVYWYQQGPGQDPQFLISFYEKMQSDKGSIPDRFSAQQFSDYHSELNMSSLELGDSALYFCASSSRLAFPYEQYFGPGTRLTVT.

This clonotype was detected many times. V is TRBV20-1 and J is TRBJ1-2; weak D call: TRBD1 (6 bases). The ends were cut back, 5 bases at V and 0 bases at J, with 16 bases in the middle. The CDR3 is made up of 15 amino acids. Per the germline V gene, CDR1 is DFQATT and CDR2 is SNEGSKA (reference sequence). DNA of the CDR3: TGCAGTGCTCCGGGGGCAAGACAAACTAACTATGGCTACACCTTC. It encodes CSAPGARQTNYGYTF.

The table lists this clonotype with many counts. The rearrangement links TRBV4-2 to TRBJ1-2; 9 bases align to TRBD1. The CDR3 has 16 amino acids. The germline gives CDR1 LGHNA, CDR2 YNFKEQ. Trimming cost V 6 bases and J 2 bases; bases outside gene matches: 10. The CDR3 sequence: CASSRTTGQGNYGYTF. Here the CDR3 DNA reads TGTGCCAGCAGTCGTACGACGGGACAGGGAAACTATGGCTACACCTTC.

This chain links TRBV9 with TRBJ1-1, with D perhaps TRBD1 (6 bases). This CDR3 has 14 residues. V was clipped by 4 bases and J by 2 bases, with 12 bases between them. Germline V gene sequence: CDR1 SGDLS, CDR2 YYNGEE. The CDR3 nucleotides are TGTGCCAGCAGCTACCGTGGGGGCAACACTGAAGCTTTCTTT. This gives the protein CASSYRGGNTEAFF.

With regard to this clonotype: Given a much more abundant clone one base away, this may be a read error. The CDR3 DNA reads as TGTGCCAGCAGCCCAAGAGAGATCGCCCTCTACGAGCATTACTTC. Translated, it gives CASSPREIALYEHYF. The V call is TRBV2, the J call TRBJ2-7; D uncertain. Germline CDR1 reads SNHLY; CDR2 reads FYNNEI. There are 15 residues in the CDR3.

This clonotype was detected many times. The gene calls are TRBV6-6 and TRBJ2-1; no firm D call. The germline V gene encodes CDR1 MNHNY and CDR2 SVGAGI (reference sequence). The CDR3 length is 18 residues. V dropped 3 bases and J dropped 0 bases, with 18 bases sitting between them. CDR3 nucleotides: TGTGCCAGCAGTTATAACGACCTGGTACCCAGCTCCTACAATGAGCAGTTCTTC. Amino acid sequence: CASSYNDLVPSSYNEQFF.

The chain has TRBV6-5 and TRBJ2-3; TRBD2 aligns across 7 bases. The CDR3 runs to 16 residues. The V segment lost 5 bases and the J segment 0 bases; nucleotides outside the gene matches: 8. The germline V gene encodes CDR1 MNHEY and CDR2 SVGAGI. Here the CDR3 reads CASSRGGVTSTDTQYF. The CDR3 coding sequence is TGTGCCAGCAGTCGCGGGGGAGTAACTAGCACAGATACGCAGTATTTT.

This clonotype was detected many times. The rearrangement uses TRBV5-6 and TRBJ1-2, with a weak D call TRBD1 (5 bases). V lost 0 bases and J 6 bases, leaving 12 bases between the germline ends. This CDR3 spans 14 amino acids. Looked up from germline, CDR1 is SGHDT and CDR2 is YYEEEE. The CDR3 loop is CASSLGGRVNGYTF. The CDR3 DNA follows: TGTGCCAGCAGCTTGGGGGGCAGGGTAAATGGCTACACCTTC. Full variable domain (rest looked up from reference TRBV5-6 and TRBJ1-2): DAGVTQSPTHLIKTRGQQVTLRCSPKSGHDTVSWYQQALGQGPQFIFQYYEEEERQRGNFPDRFSGHQFPNYSSELNVNALLLGDSALYLCASSLGGRVNGYTFGSGTRLTVV.

This clonotype was detected only a few times. V and J are TRBV6-5 and TRBJ1-1; D is perhaps TRBD1 (5 bases). The germline V gene encodes CDR1 MNHEY and CDR2 SVGAGI. Trimming pared 0 bases from V and 4 bases from J, leaving 12 bases between. This CDR3 spans 15 amino acids. As DNA, the CDR3 is TGTGCCAGCAGTTACTCGGGGGTTAGGGTCACTGAAGCTTTCTTT. This codes for CASSYSGVRVTEAFF.

The J gene is TRBJ2-5, the V gene TRBV7-2; tentative D call: TRBD1 (6 bases). The length of the CDR3 is 14 residues. Germline V gives CDR1 SGHTA, CDR2 FQGNSA. V lost 5 bases and J 1 base, leaving 11 bases between the germline ends. Here the CDR3 DNA reads TGTGCCAGCAGCCGCACAGGGTTCCAAGAGACCCAGTACTTC. It codes for CASSRTGFQETQYF.

There are many counts of this clonotype. The chain uses TRBV6-2 or TRBV6-3 and TRBJ1-5, with no clear D. CDR3 length equals 15 residues. CDR1 and CDR2 (germline): MNHEY, SVGEGT. Trimming removed 2 bases from V and 0 bases from J, with 8 bases in between. The CDR3 sequence is CASSYGRYSNQPQHF. CDR3 DNA: TGTGCCAGCAGTTACGGTCGATATAGCAATCAGCCCCAGCATTTT.

This clonotype was counted at least ten times. This chain joins TRBV20-1 and TRBJ2-7; the match to TRBD2 covers 11 bases. Trimming cost V 6 bases and J 2 bases; bases outside gene matches: 9. From germline, CDR1 is DFQATT and CDR2 SNEGSKA (reference sequence). The CDR3 loop spans 15 amino acids. CDR3 coding DNA: TGCAGTGCCCCGATGGCTAGCGGGGGGACCTACGAGCAGTACTTC. This sequence encodes CSAPMASGGTYEQYF.

This sequence joins TRBV7-2 and TRBJ2-2; D is unresolved. V was clipped by 4 bases and J by 7 bases, with 13 bases between them. CDR3 size: 14 residues. The germline V gene has CDR1 SGHTA and CDR2 FQGNSA. This CDR3 is CASSYGMARGELFF. CDR3 nucleotide sequence: TGTGCCAGCAGCTACGGAATGGCGCGCGGGGAGCTGTTTTTT.

This clonotype was recorded many times. The V and J genes are TRBV19 and TRBJ1-4; 7 nucleotides align to TRBD1. The V segment lost 4 bases and the J segment 8 bases; nucleotides outside the gene matches: 10. CDR3 size: 15 residues. Germline-derived CDR1 and CDR2 are LNHDA and SQIVND (reference sequence). The CDR3 DNA sequence: TGTGCCAGTAGTACCCAATCGACAGGGCAGGAAAAACTGTTTTTT. Residues: CASSTQSTGQEKLFF.

The sample holds many counts of this clonotype. This sequence joins TRBV14 and TRBJ1-5; 7 bases match TRBD1. The length of the CDR3 is 17 residues. Germline V gives CDR1 SGHDN, CDR2 FVKESK. Trimming took 1 base from V and 0 from J; bases not matched to a gene: 6. The CDR3 DNA sequence: TGTGCCAGCAGCCAAGGCCAGGGGGTGGCTAGCAATCAGCCCCAGCATTTT. Encoded protein: CASSQGQGVASNQPQHF. The whole variable domain, filled in from reference TRBV14 and TRBJ1-5, reads EAGVTQFPSHSVIEKGQTVTLRCDPISGHDNLYWYRRVMGKEIKFLLHFVKESKQDESGMPNNRFLAERTGGTYSTLKVQPAELEDSGVYFCASSQGQGVASNQPQHFGDGTRLSIL.

This clonotype has a handful of counts. The genes are TRBV28 and TRBJ2-1; no clear D. Per the germline V gene, CDR1 is MDHEN and CDR2 is SYDVKM. The CDR3 is 14 amino acids. The V end lost 3 bases, the J end lost 6 bases, and 12 bases lay between the germline ends. The DNA for the CDR3 is TGTGCCAGCAGTTTGGTGTTAACCCTCAATGAGCAGTTCTTC. It translates to CASSLVLTLNEQFF.

This clonotype was detected ten times or more. The chain joins TRBV12-3 or TRBV12-4 to TRBJ2-1; 15 bases agree with TRBD2. J lost 10 bases, V lost 5 bases, and 6 bases had no gene match. The CDR3 totals 15 residues. CDR3 sequence reads: CASSIGLAGGQEQFF. The CDR3 bases are TGTGCCAGCAGTATCGGACTAGCGGGGGGGCAGGAGCAGTTCTTC.

This clonotype has ten or more counts. The chain has TRBV3-1 and TRBJ1-1; D is ambiguous. In germline, CDR1 is LGHDT, CDR2 YNNKEL (reference sequence). Trimming took 1 base from V and 1 from J, leaving 7 bases between them. This CDR3 has 14 residues. CDR3 nucleotide sequence: TGTGCCAGCAGCCAAGGGACCCCGAACACTGAAGCTTTCTTT. Translating it yields CASSQGTPNTEAFF.